This T cell receptor beta chain was sequenced during a study of post-analysis software for immune sequencing data. Study as a whole: The patients showed relapsing-remitting, secondary progressive and progressive-relapsing multiple sclerosis courses.

This clonotype was found once. As yet, its antigen is unknown. Study-level results: Higher frequency in patients than in controls was seen for five TRBV segments, with TRBV5-6, TRBV5-1 and TRBV20-1 among them.

The CDR3 has 16 amino acids. Germline V gives CDR1 SGHTA, CDR2 FQGNSA. TCR beta cDNA libraries had unique molecular identifiers. TCRdb used MiXCR to reprocess the PCR reads, holding one entry per CDR3 protein. The table lists 820,000 or so distinct CDR3 sequences, roughly half of them singletons, with roughly 4.4% in the top ten. J is TRBJ2-7 and V is TRBV7-2, with TRBD2 identical over 9 bases. The closer fit of TRBJ2-5 to the DNA end suggests the J call may be wrong. This TCR was sampled from a girl aged 5 to 17 with multiple sclerosis. Input material: blood. The CDR3 loop reads CASSWRLAGTQETQYF. CDR3 coding DNA: TGTGCCAGCAGCTGGCGGCTAGCGGGGACCCAAGAGACCCAGTACTTC.